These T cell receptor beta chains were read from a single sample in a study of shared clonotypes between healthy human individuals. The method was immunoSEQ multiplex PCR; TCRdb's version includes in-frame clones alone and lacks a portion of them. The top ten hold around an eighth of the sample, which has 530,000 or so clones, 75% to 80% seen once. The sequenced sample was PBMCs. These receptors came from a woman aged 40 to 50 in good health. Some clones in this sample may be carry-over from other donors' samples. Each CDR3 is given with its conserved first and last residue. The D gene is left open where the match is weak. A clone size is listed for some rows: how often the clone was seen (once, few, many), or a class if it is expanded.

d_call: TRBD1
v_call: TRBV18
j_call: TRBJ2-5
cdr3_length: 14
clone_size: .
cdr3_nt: TGTGCCAGCTCACCGAAGGCAGGGGGAGAGACCCAGTACTTC
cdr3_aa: CASSPKAGGETQYF

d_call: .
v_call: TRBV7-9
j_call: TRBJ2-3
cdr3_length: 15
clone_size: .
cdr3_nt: TGTGCCAGCAGCTTCAGTGACAGCCTCACAGATACGCAGTATTTT
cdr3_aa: CASSFSDSLTDTQYF

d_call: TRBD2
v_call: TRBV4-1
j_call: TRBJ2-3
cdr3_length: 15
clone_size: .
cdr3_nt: TGCGCCAGCAGCGCCGTGTGGGAGGGGACAGATACGCAGTATTTT
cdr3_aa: CASSAVWEGTDTQYF

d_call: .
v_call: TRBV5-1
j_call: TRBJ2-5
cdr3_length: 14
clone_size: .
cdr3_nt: TGCGCCAGCAGCTTGGGCGGGAACAAAGAGACCCAGTACTTC
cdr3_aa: CASSLGGNKETQYF

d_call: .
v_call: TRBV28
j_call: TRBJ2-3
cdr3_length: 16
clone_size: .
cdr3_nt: TGTGCCAGCAGGCCAAGACGGATCTCTAGCACAGATACGCAGTATTTT
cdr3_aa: CASRPRRISSTDTQYF

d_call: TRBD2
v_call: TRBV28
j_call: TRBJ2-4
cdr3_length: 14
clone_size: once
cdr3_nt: TGTGCCAGCAGTTCTCCGAGCGGGAACAACATTCAGTACTTC
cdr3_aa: CASSSPSGNNIQYF

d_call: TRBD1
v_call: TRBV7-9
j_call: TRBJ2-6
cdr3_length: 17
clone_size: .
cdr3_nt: TGTGCCAGCAGCGCGGGACAGGGAATCTCTGGGGCCAACGTCCTGACTTTC
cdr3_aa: CASSAGQGISGANVLTF

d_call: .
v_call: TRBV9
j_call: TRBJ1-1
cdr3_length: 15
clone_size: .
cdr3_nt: TGTGCCAGCAGCGTGGCCACGACAGGCCACACTGAAGCTTTCTTT
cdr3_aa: CASSVATTGHTEAFF

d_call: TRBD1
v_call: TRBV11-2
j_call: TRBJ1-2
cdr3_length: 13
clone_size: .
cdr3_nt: TGTGCCAGCAGCCCAGGGGGAAACAGCGGCTACACCTTC
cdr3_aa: CASSPGGNSGYTF

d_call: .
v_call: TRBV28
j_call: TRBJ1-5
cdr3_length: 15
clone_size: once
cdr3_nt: TGTGCCAGCAGTTTAGAGGTAGGGGGGCGTCAGCCCCAGCATTTT
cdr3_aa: CASSLEVGGRQPQHF

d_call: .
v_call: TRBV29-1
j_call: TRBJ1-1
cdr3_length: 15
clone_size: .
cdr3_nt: TGCAGCGTCCCGGGGCAGGGGTCGATGAACACTGAAGCTTTCTTT
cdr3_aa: CSVPGQGSMNTEAFF

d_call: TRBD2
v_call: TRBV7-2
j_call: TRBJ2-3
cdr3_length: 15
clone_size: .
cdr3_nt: TGTGCCAGCAGCTATAGCGGGGTTAGTGCAGATACGCAGTATTTT
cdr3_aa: CASSYSGVSADTQYF

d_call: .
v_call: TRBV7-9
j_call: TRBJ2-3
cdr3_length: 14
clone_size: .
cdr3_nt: TGTGCCAGCCTCCCGGGACCAAATTCAGATACGCAGTATTTT
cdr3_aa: CASLPGPNSDTQYF

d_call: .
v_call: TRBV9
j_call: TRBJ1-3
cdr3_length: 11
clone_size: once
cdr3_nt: TGTGCCAGCAGCGTGGGAAACACCATATATTTT
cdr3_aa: CASSVGNTIYF

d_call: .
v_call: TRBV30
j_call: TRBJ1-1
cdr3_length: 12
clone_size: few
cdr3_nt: TGTGCCTGGAGAGCCTGGAACACTGAAGCTTTCTTT
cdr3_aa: CAWRAWNTEAFF

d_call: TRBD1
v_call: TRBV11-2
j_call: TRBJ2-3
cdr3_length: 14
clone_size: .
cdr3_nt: TGTGCCAGCAGCACAGGACAGGCCACAGATACGCAGTATTTT
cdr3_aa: CASSTGQATDTQYF

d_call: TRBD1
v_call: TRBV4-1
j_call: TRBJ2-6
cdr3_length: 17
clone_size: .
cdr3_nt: TGCGCCAGCAGCTTCGGCAATCAGGGGGCTGGGGCCAACGTCCTGACTTTC
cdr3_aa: CASSFGNQGAGANVLTF

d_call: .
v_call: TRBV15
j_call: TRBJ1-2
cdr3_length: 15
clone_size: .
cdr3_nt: TGTGCCACCAGCAGAGAGAGACAAAGTAACTATGGCTACACCTTC
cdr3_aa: CATSRERQSNYGYTF

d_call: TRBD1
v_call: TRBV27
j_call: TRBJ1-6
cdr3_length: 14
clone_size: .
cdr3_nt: TGTGCCAGCAGTCCTGGACAGGGGAGTTCACCCCTCCACTTT
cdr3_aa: CASSPGQGSSPLHF

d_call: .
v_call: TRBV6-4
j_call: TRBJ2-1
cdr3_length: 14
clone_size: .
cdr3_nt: TGTGCCAGCAGTCCGCGTGGGGAAACCAATGAGCAGTTCTTC
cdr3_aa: CASSPRGETNEQFF

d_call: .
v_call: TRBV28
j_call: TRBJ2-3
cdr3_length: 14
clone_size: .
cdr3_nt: TGTGCCAGCAGTCAAGGGGACAGCACAGATACGCAGTATTTT
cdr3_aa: CASSQGDSTDTQYF

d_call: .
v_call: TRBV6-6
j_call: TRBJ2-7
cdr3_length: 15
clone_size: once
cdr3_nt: TGTGCCAGCAGTGACCTCGGCGGAGTCGGCTACGAGCAGTACTTC
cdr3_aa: CASSDLGGVGYEQYF

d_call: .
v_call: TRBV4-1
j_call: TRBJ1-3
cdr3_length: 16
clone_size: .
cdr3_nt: TGCGCCAGCAGCCAACCGGGGGTCGGCTCTGGAAACACCATATATTTT
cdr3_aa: CASSQPGVGSGNTIYF

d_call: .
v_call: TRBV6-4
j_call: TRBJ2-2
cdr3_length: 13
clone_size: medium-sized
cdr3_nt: TGTGCCAGCAGTGCGGACGACACCGGGGAGCTGTTTTTT
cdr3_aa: CASSADDTGELFF

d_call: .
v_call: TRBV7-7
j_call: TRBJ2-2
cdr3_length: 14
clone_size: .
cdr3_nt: TGTGCCAGCAGCTTAACCCGGGACACCGGGGAGCTGTTTTTT
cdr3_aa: CASSLTRDTGELFF

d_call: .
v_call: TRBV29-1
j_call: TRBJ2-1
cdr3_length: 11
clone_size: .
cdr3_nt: TGCAGCGTTAGGCCGTACGGTGAGCAGTTCTTC
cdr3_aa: CSVRPYGEQFF

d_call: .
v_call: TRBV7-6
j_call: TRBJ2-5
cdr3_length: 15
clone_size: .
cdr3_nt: TGTGCCAGCAGCTTAGGGGACCTGAACCAAGAGACCCAGTACTTC
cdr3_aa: CASSLGDLNQETQYF

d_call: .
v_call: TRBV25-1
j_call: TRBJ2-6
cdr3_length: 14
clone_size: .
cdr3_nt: TGTGCCAGCACAGGGAAAGCCGGGGCCAACGTCCTGACTTTC
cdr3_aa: CASTGKAGANVLTF

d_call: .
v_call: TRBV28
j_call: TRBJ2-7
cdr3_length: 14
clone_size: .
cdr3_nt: TGTGCCAGCGAGTCCCGGGTAGCCAGCTACGAGCAGTACTTC
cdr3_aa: CASESRVASYEQYF

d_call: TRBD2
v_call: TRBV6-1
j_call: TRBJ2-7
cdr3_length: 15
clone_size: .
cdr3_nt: TGTGCCAGCAGCCCAAGACTAGCGGGGTCCTACGAGCAGTACTTC
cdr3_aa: CASSPRLAGSYEQYF

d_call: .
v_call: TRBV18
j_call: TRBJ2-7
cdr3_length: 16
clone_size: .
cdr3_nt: TGTGCCAGCTCACCCCACCCGGGAAGCCTTGGCTACGAGCAGTACTTC
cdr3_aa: CASSPHPGSLGYEQYF

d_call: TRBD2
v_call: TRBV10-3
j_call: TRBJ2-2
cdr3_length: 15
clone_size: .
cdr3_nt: TGTGCCACCCGCTGGGAGGGAGTTCGCACCGGGGAGCTGTTTTTT
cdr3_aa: CATRWEGVRTGELFF

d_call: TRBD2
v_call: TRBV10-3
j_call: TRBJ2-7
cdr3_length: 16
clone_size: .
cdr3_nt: TGTGCCATCAGGGCCGGGACTAGCGGGAGGCACTACGAGCAGTACTTC
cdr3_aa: CAIRAGTSGRHYEQYF

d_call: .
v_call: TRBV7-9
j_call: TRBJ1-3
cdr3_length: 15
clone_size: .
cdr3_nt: TGTGCCAGCAGCTTAGACAGGACAACTGGAAACACCATATATTTT
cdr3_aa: CASSLDRTTGNTIYF

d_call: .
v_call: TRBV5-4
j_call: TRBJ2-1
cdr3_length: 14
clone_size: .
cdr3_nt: TGTGCCAGCAGCTTGTTCGGGTCTTACAATGAGCAGTTCTTC
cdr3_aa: CASSLFGSYNEQFF

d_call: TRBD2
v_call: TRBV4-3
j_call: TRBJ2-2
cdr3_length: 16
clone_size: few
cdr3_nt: TGCGCCAGCAGCCCTAGCGGGAGGGCGAACACCGGGGAGCTGTTTTTT
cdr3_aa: CASSPSGRANTGELFF

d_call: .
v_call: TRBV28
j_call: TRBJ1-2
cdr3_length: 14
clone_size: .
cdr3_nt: TGTGCCAGCAGTTTATTGGGCGGGGCCCTCGGCTACACCTTC
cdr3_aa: CASSLLGGALGYTF

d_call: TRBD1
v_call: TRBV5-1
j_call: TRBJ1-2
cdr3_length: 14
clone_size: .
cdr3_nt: TGCGCCAGCAGCTTGGCCGGGACAGGGCATGGCTACACCTTC
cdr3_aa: CASSLAGTGHGYTF

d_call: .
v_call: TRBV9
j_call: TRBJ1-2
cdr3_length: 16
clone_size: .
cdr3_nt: TGTGCCAGCAGCGTAGCTCCGGGGGCAACACGATATGGCTACACCTTC
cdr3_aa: CASSVAPGATRYGYTF

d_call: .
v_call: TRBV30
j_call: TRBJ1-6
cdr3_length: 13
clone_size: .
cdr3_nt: TGTGCCTGGGACACAGGGCCTAATTCACCCCTCCACTTT
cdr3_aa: CAWDTGPNSPLHF

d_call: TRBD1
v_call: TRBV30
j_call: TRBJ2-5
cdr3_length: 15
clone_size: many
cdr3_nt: TGTGCCTGGAGTCCCGGGGACAGGGACTCCGAGACCCAGTACTTC
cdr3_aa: CAWSPGDRDSETQYF

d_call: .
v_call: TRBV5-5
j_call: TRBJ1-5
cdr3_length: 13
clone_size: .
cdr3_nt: TGTGCCAGCAGCATTACAGGAGATCAGCCCCAGCATTTT
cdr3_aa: CASSITGDQPQHF

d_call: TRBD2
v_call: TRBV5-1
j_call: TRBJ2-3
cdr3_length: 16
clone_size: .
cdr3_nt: TGCGCCAGCAGCCCCATAAGTAGCGGGAGCACAGATACGCAGTATTTT
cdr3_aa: CASSPISSGSTDTQYF

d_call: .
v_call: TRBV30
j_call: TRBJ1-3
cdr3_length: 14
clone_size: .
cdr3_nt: TGTGCCTGGAGGGGGAGACGATCTGGAAACACCATATATTTT
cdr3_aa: CAWRGRRSGNTIYF

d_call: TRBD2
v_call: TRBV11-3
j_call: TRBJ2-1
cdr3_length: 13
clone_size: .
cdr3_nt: TGTGCCAGCAGCCCGGGACTATTGAATGAGCAGTTCTTC
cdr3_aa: CASSPGLLNEQFF

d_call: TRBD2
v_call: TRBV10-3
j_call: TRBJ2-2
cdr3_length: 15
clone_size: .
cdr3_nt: TGTGCCATCAGTGGGCTAGCGGGAGATCCCGGGGAGCTGTTTTTT
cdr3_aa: CAISGLAGDPGELFF

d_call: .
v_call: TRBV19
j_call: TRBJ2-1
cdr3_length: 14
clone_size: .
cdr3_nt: TGTGCCAGTAGTATAGATCGCCAGAGTAATGAGCAGTTCTTC
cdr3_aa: CASSIDRQSNEQFF

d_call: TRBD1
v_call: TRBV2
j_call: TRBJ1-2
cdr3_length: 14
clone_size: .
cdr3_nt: TGTGCCAGCAGTGAAGCCCGGACAGGCTATGGCTACACCTTC
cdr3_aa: CASSEARTGYGYTF

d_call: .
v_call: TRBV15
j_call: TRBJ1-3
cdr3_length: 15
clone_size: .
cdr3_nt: TGTGCCACCAGCAGTCCCAGGGTCTCTGGAAACACCATATATTTT
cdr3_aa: CATSSPRVSGNTIYF

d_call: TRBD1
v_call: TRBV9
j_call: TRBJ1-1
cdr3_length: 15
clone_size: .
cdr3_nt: TGTGCCAGCAGCCTAACGGGACAGATGAACACTGAAGCTTTCTTT
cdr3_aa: CASSLTGQMNTEAFF

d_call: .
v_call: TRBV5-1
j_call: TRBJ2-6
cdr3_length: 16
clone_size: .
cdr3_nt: TGCGCCAGCAGCTTGGAGGCGCTCTCTGGGGCCAACGTCCTGACTTTC
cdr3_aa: CASSLEALSGANVLTF

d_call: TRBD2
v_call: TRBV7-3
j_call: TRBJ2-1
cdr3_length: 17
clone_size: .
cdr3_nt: TGTGCCAGCAGCCCCACTTTGCCAGCGGGAGTTCCCAATGAGCAGTTCTTC
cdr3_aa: CASSPTLPAGVPNEQFF

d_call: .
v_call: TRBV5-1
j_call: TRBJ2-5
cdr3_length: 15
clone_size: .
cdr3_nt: TGCGCCAGCAGCTTGGTTGGGGGAGATGCTGAGACCCAGTACTTC
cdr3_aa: CASSLVGGDAETQYF

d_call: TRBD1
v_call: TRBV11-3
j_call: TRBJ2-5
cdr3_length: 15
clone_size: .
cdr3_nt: TGTGCCAGCAGCTTTGGGACAGGGGCTCGAGAGACCCAGTACTTC
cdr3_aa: CASSFGTGARETQYF